This T cell receptor beta chain was profiled in a study of response to subunit inactivated influenza vaccine. This clonotype was counted at least ten times. MiXCR was run by TCRdb on the RT-PCR reads, yielding one entry per CDR3 protein. The sample carries just under 550,000 distinct CDR3 sequences, under 30% recorded once. Separately, the same data were catalogued under a study of T cells expressing NK-cell markers. That report notes: The cDNA for TCR beta came from 5'RACE template switching with UMIs. Cells sorted as CD3+CD56+NKG2C+, CD3+CD56+NKG2C- and CD3+CD56-NKG2C+ T cells supplied the TCR beta repertoires.

The receptor was isolated from a man aged 50 to 60 who received an inactivated influenza vaccine. The specimen comprised CD4+ T cells sorted from PBMCs, sampled 12 days after vaccination.

In DNA, the CDR3 is TGCGCCAGCAGCCCTCAGACAGGGCTGGGGGAGACCCAGTACTTC. This encodes CASSPQTGLGETQYF. V is TRBV4-3 and J is TRBJ2-5; 7 bases line up with TRBD1. Germline V gene data show CDR1 as LGHNA and CDR2 as YSLEER. The CDR3 is made up of 15 amino acids. V shed 4 bases and J 5 bases; nucleotides not matched to a gene: 10.